This T cell receptor (beta chain) was recovered during a study of beta chain features in type 1 diabetes. Study-level points and caveats: Among all four CD4+ subsets, Type 1 diabetes patients had TCRB CDR3s that were moderately but significantly shorter.

Reverse transcribing all isolated RNA meant expressed TCRB transcripts were sequenced. Using immunoSEQ multiplex PCR, the repertoire was profiled, and TCRdb retains in-frame clones only, with some absent. The data contain about 640,000 clones, around 11% of them singletons. A word on this clone: Its antigen is not identified.

V lost 7 bases and J 9 bases, leaving 13 bases between the germline ends. Germline V gene lookup returns CDR1 SNHLY and CDR2 FYNNEI. The CDR3 contains 13 residues. It was via CD45RO/CCR7/CD25/CD127/CD95/CD27 that CD4+ naive, central memory, regulatory and stem cell-like memory cells were sorted. V and J are TRBV2 and TRBJ1-6; no clear D. The sample was naive CD4+ T cells from blood. The sequence was obtained from a man in his thirties or forties with type 1 diabetes. In DNA form, the CDR3 reads TGTGCCAGCACCGGACCGCTGGGTTCACCCCTCCACTTT. Protein sequence: CASTGPLGSPLHF.